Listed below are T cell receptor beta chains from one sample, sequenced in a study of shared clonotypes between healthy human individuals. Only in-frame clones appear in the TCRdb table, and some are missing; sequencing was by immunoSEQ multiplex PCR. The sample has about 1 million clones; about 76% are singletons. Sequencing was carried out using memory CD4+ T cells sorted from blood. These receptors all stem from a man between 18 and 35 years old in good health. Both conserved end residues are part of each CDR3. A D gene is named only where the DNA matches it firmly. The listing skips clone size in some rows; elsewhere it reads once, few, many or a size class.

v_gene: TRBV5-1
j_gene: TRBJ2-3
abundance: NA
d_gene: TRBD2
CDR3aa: CASSAAGGTTDTQYF
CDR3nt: TGCGCCAGCAGCGCAGCGGGAGGAACGACAGATACGCAGTATTTT

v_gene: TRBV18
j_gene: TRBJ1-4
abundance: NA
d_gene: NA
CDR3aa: CASSPQYGEKLFF
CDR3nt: TGTGCCAGCTCACCACAGTACGGTGAAAAACTGTTTTTT

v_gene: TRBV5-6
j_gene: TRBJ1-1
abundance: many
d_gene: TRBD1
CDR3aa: CASSPGTGVMNTEAFF
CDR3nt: TGTGCCAGCAGCCCCGGGACAGGGGTTATGAACACTGAAGCTTTCTTT

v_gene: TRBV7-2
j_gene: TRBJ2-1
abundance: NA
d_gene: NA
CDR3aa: CASSGLGGGAYNEQFF
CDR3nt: TGTGCCAGCAGCGGGCTCGGAGGGGGGGCCTACAATGAGCAGTTCTTC

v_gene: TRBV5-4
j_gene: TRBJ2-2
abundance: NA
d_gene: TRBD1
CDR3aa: CASSTRDRGAGELFF
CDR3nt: TGTGCCAGCAGCACCCGGGACAGGGGCGCCGGGGAGCTGTTTTTT

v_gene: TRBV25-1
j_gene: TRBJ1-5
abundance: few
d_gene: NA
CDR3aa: CASRPMGKNQPQHF
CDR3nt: TGTGCCAGCAGGCCAATGGGTAAGAATCAGCCCCAGCATTTT

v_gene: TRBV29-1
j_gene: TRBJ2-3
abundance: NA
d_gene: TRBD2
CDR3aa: CSVEPAGGDTQYF
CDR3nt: TGCAGCGTTGAACCGGCGGGAGGGGATACGCAGTATTTT

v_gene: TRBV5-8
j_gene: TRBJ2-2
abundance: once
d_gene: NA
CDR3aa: CASRGRQNTGELFF
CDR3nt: TGTGCCAGCAGAGGGAGGCAGAACACCGGGGAGCTGTTTTTT

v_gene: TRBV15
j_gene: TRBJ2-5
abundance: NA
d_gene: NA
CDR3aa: CATSTGGRPETQYF
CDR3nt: TGTGCCACCAGCACCGGAGGCCGACCAGAGACCCAGTACTTC

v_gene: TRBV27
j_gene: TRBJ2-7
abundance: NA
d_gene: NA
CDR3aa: CASSRRTGTTLGEQYF
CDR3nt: TGTGCCAGCAGTCGTCGCACCGGGACCACTCTGGGAGAGCAGTACTTC

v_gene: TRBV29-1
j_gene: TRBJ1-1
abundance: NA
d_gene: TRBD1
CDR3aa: CSAFGQGNTEAFF
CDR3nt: TGCAGCGCGTTCGGACAGGGGAACACTGAAGCTTTCTTT

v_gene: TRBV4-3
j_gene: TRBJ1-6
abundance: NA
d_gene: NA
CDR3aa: CASSQGRVSSYNSPLHF
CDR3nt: TGCGCCAGCAGCCAAGGCCGGGTCAGCTCCTATAATTCACCCCTCCACTTT

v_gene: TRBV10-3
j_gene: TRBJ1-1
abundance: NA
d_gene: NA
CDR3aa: CAISDMAVRAFF
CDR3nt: TGTGCCATCAGTGATATGGCAGTAAGAGCTTTCTTT

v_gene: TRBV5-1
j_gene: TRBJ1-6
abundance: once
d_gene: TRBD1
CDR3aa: CASSPDRAGSPLHF
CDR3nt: TGCGCCAGCAGCCCGGACAGGGCGGGCTCACCCCTCCACTTT

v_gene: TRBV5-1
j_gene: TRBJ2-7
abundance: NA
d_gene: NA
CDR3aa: CASSPGGQGATSGSYEQYF
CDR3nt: TGCGCCAGCAGCCCTGGGGGACAGGGAGCGACTAGCGGATCCTACGAGCAGTACTTC

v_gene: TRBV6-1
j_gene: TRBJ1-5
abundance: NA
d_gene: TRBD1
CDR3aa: CASRTSGTGIQHF
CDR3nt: TGTGCCAGCAGGACTTCCGGGACAGGGATCCAGCATTTT

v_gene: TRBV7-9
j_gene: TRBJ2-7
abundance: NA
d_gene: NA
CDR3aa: CASSAKGPTYEQYF
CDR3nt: TGTGCCAGCAGCGCTAAGGGACCCACCTACGAGCAGTACTTC

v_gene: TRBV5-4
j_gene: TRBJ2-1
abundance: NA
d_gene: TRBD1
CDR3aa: CASSSKSTGDNEQFF
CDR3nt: TGTGCCAGCAGCTCTAAAAGTACAGGGGATAATGAGCAGTTCTTC

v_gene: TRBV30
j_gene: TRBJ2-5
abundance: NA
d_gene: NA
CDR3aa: CAWSQGGGETQYF
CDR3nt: TGTGCCTGGAGCCAAGGGGGGGGAGAGACCCAGTACTTC

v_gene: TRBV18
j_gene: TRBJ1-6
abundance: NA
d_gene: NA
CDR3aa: CASSPAGNHNSPLHF
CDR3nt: TGTGCCAGCTCACCTGCGGGGAACCATAATTCACCCCTCCACTTT

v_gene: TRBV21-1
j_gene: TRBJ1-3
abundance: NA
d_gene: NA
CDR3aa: CASSKWGASGNTIYF
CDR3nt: TGTGCCAGCAGCAAATGGGGGGCATCTGGAAACACCATATATTTT

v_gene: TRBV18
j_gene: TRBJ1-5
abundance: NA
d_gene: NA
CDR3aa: CASSPDLLSNQPQHF
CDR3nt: TGTGCCAGCTCACCTGACCTACTTAGCAATCAGCCCCAGCATTTT

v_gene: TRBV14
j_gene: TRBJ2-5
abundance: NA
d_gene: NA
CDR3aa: CASSGRAQETQYF
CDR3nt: TGTGCCAGCAGCGGCCGGGCCCAAGAGACCCAGTACTTC

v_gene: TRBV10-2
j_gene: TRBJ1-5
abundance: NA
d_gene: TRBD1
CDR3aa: CASSEHRGNNQPQHF
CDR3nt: TGCGCCAGCAGTGAGCACAGGGGAAACAATCAGCCCCAGCATTTT

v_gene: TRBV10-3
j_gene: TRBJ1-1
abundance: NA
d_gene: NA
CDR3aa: CAIRGGNRNTEAFF
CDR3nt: TGTGCCATCAGGGGGGGCAACAGGAACACTGAAGCTTTCTTT

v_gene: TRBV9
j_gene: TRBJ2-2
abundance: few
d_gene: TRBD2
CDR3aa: CASSVGAGANTGELFF
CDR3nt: TGTGCCAGCAGCGTAGGAGCGGGGGCAAACACCGGGGAGCTGTTTTTT

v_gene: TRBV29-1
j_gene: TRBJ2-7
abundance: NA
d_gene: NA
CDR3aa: CSVGETLNEQYF
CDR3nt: TGCAGCGTTGGCGAGACCCTAAACGAGCAGTACTTC

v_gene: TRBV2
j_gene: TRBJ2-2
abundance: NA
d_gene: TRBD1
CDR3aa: CASEGRTGAGELFF
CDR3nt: TGTGCCAGCGAGGGGAGGACAGGGGCCGGGGAGCTGTTTTTT

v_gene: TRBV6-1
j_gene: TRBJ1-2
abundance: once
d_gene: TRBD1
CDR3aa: CASRDRGSYRYGYTF
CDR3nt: TGTGCCAGCAGGGACAGGGGGTCCTACCGCTATGGCTACACCTTC

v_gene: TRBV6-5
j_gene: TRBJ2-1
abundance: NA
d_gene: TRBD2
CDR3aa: CASSYGGSGSPHLF
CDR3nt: TGTGCCAGCAGTTACGGGGGTAGCGGGAGTCCCCATCTCTTC

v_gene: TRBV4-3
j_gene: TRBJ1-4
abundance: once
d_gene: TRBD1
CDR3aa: CASSLWTGQNEKLFF
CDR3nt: TGCGCCAGCAGCCTTTGGACAGGTCAAAATGAAAAACTGTTTTTT

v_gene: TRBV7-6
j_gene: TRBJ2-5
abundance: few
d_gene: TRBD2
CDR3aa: CASSLLAGLETQYF
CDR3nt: TGTGCCAGCAGCTTACTAGCGGGGTTGGAGACCCAGTACTTC

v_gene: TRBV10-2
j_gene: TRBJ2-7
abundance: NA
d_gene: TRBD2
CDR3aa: CASRGLAGVQSYEQYF
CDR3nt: TGCGCCAGCAGGGGTCTAGCGGGAGTCCAATCCTACGAGCAGTACTTC

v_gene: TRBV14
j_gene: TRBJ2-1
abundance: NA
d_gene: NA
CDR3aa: CASREGGMGGEQFF
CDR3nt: TGTGCCAGCAGGGAAGGCGGGATGGGTGGAGAGCAGTTCTTC

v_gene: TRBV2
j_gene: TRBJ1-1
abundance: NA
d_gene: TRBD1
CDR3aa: CASSPKQGTNTEAFF
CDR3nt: TGTGCCAGCAGTCCTAAACAGGGGACTAACACTGAAGCTTTCTTT

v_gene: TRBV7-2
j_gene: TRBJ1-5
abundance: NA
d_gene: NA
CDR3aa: CASSSPGLPQHF
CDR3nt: TGTGCCAGCAGCTCGCCAGGGTTACCCCAGCATTTT

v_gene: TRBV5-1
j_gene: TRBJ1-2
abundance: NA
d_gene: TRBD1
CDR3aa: CASSLAGGANYGYTF
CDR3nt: TGCGCCAGCAGCTTGGCAGGGGGAGCTAACTATGGCTACACCTTC

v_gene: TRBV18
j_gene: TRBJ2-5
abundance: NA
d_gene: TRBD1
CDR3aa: CASSDRQGGETQYF
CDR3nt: TGTGCCAGCTCAGACAGACAGGGCGGGGAGACCCAGTACTTC

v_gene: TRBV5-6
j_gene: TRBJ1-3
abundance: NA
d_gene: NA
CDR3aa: CASSLGIDSRSGNTIYF
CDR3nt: TGTGCCAGCAGCTTGGGGATCGACAGCCGCTCTGGAAACACCATATATTTT